This is a list of T cell receptor beta chains from one sample in a study of blood T cell repertoires in COVID-19. Generated by immunoSEQ multiplex PCR, the TCRdb table keeps only in-frame clones and is missing some. The sample includes approximately 130,000 clones, about 76% of them seen just once. Sequenced sample: peripheral blood. Every receptor here comes from a man aged 80 or over with acute or convalescent COVID-19. The CDR3 runs from the conserved cysteine through the conserved F or W. D genes are given only for firm matches. For some rows the clone size is stated as once, few or many, or as a class when expanded; others skip it.

>TRBV5-1|.|TRBJ1-1|.
CASGGENTEAFF
TGCGCCAGTGGCGGGGAGAACACTGAAGCTTTCTTT
>TRBV12-3/TRBV12-4|.|TRBJ2-7|.
CASRSTGRDEQYF
TGTGCCAGCAGGAGTACAGGGCGGGACGAGCAGTACTTC
>TRBV29-1|.|TRBJ2-2|TRBD1
CSVRVGTGRTGELFF
TGCAGCGTGAGGGTGGGGACAGGGCGCACCGGGGAGCTGTTTTTT
>TRBV27|.|TRBJ1-1|.
CASSLQGNTEAFF
TGTGCCAGCAGTTTGCAGGGCAATACTGAAGCTTTCTTT
>TRBV4-2|.|TRBJ2-4|TRBD2
CASSHHTSGGENIQYF
TGTGCCAGCAGCCATCACACTAGCGGGGGAGAAAACATTCAGTACTTC
>TRBV29-1|.|TRBJ1-2|.
CSVEEGGPHTGYTF
TGCAGCGTTGAAGAGGGAGGGCCACATACTGGCTACACCTTC
>TRBV10-3|.|TRBJ1-1|.
CAIRQDQGEAFF
TGTGCCATCAGACAGGATCAGGGTGAAGCTTTCTTT
>TRBV21-1|.|TRBJ2-3|.
CASSTPQGTGDRTDTQYF
TGTGCCAGCAGCACCCCCCAAGGGACAGGGGATCGCACAGATACGCAGTATTTT
>TRBV20-1|.|TRBJ1-6|.
CSASPTANSPLHF
TGCAGTGCTAGTCCGACAGCCAATTCACCCCTCCACTTT
>TRBV10-3|.|TRBJ2-7|TRBD2
CAINSLAGGSSYEQYF
TGTGCCATCAACTCCTTAGCGGGGGGATCCTCCTACGAGCAGTACTTC
>TRBV19|.|TRBJ1-1|.
CASSIWGGAWGANTEAFF
TGTGCCAGTAGTATTTGGGGAGGGGCCTGGGGGGCGAACACTGAAGCTTTCTTT
>TRBV2|.|TRBJ1-5|.
CASRADYSNQPQHF
TGTGCCAGCAGAGCAGACTATAGCAATCAGCCCCAGCATTTT
>TRBV5-1|.|TRBJ2-5|TRBD2
CASSLAGTSGVETQYF
TGCGCCAGCAGCTTGGCCGGGACTAGCGGGGTGGAGACCCAGTACTTC
>TRBV7-8|.|TRBJ1-5|.
CASSIRLSDQPQHF
TGTGCCAGCAGCATTCGTCTCTCTGATCAGCCCCAGCATTTT
>TRBV14|many|TRBJ1-4|.
CASSQDRRGEKLFF
TGTGCCAGCAGCCAAGATCGGCGGGGTGAAAAACTGTTTTTT
>TRBV5-8|once|TRBJ2-5|TRBD1
CASSGPQGMPKETQYF
TGTGCCAGCAGCGGACCACAGGGGATGCCAAAAGAGACCCAGTACTTC
>TRBV18|.|TRBJ2-3|TRBD1
CASSLSPGQGELGDTQYF
TGTGCCAGCTCACTATCCCCTGGACAGGGGGAGTTGGGAGATACGCAGTATTTT
>TRBV3-1/TRBV3-2|.|TRBJ1-3|.
CASSPSGNTIYF
TGTGCCAGCAGCCCTTCTGGAAACACCATATATTTT
>TRBV6-5|few|TRBJ1-2|.
CASSYGGGPYGYTF
TGTGCCAGCAGTTACGGGGGGGGTCCCTATGGCTACACCTTC
>TRBV27|.|TRBJ1-6|.
CASGHRVVGSPLHF
TGTGCCAGCGGACACAGGGTAGTGGGTTCACCCCTCCACTTT
>TRBV5-4|.|TRBJ1-6|TRBD1
CASSPGQGGTNSPLHF
TGTGCCAGCAGCCCAGGACAGGGAGGCACTAATTCACCCCTCCACTTT
>TRBV2|.|TRBJ2-6|.
CARGSAGANVLTF
TGTGCCAGAGGGAGCGCTGGGGCCAACGTCCTGACTTTC
>TRBV5-1|.|TRBJ1-6|TRBD1
CASSPTGTGNSPLHF
TGCGCCAGCAGCCCAACCGGGACAGGGAATTCACCCCTCCACTTT
>TRBV4-1|.|TRBJ1-1|TRBD1
CASRGQLKNTEAFF
TGCGCCAGCAGGGGACAGCTTAAGAACACTGAAGCTTTCTTT
>TRBV19|.|TRBJ1-5|TRBD1
CASSKTGAQLLNQPQHF
TGTGCCAGTAGTAAAACAGGGGCGCAACTTCTTAATCAGCCCCAGCATTTT
>TRBV19|.|TRBJ1-6|TRBD1
CASSSGTGNSPLHF
TGTGCCAGTAGTTCCGGGACAGGGAATTCACCCCTCCACTTT
>TRBV12-5|.|TRBJ2-5|TRBD2
CASARTSGGGETQYF
TGTGCTAGTGCCCGGACTAGCGGGGGTGGGGAGACCCAGTACTTC
>TRBV18|.|TRBJ1-6|.
CASSPDAQYNSPLHF
TGTGCCAGCTCACCAGATGCACAGTATAATTCACCCCTCCACTTT
>TRBV27|once|TRBJ2-1|.
CASTNSYNEQFF
TGTGCCAGCACAAACTCCTACAATGAGCAGTTCTTC
>TRBV4-1|.|TRBJ2-3|.
CASSHSGVRSDTQYF
TGCGCCAGCAGCCATTCGGGGGTCCGTTCAGATACGCAGTATTTT
>TRBV15|.|TRBJ1-4|.
CATAEGGDEKLFF
TGTGCCACCGCGGAGGGAGGGGATGAAAAACTGTTTTTT
>TRBV7-2|.|TRBJ1-5|.
CASSSLGADQPQHF
TGTGCCAGCAGCTCGCTGGGGGCGGATCAGCCCCAGCATTTT
>TRBV4-2|.|TRBJ1-2|.
CASSPEQGAVYGYTF
TGTGCCAGCAGCCCCGAACAGGGAGCGGTCTATGGCTACACCTTC
>TRBV2|few|TRBJ2-3|.
CASSVGLGTDTQYF
TGTGCCAGCAGTGTGGGACTTGGGACAGATACGCAGTATTTT
>TRBV4-1|.|TRBJ1-5|TRBD1
CASSQGTGGNQPQHF
TGCGCCAGCAGCCAAGGGACAGGGGGAAATCAGCCCCAGCATTTT
>TRBV6-5|.|TRBJ1-3|.
CASSLSGTGSTIYF
TGTGCCAGCAGTTTGTCTGGAACAGGGTCGACCATATATTTT
>TRBV11-2|.|TRBJ1-1|TRBD1
CASSLTGTGAEAFF
TGTGCCAGCAGCCTGACAGGGACGGGGGCTGAAGCTTTCTTT
>TRBV2|.|TRBJ1-2|.
CASTPERNYGYTF
TGTGCCAGCACCCCGGAGAGAAACTATGGCTACACCTTC
>TRBV29-1|few|TRBJ1-2|TRBD1
CSVEHFDQGARGYTF
TGCAGCGTTGAACATTTTGATCAGGGGGCTCGTGGCTACACCTTC
>TRBV18|.|TRBJ1-2|TRBD1
CASSPPSGGRTGYTF
TGTGCCAGCTCACCACCGTCAGGGGGACGGACGGGCTACACCTTC
>TRBV12-3/TRBV12-4|.|TRBJ2-7|TRBD1
CASSLGTGGEQYF
TGTGCCAGCAGTTTAGGGACAGGGGGCGAGCAGTACTTC
>TRBV7-2|once|TRBJ2-7|TRBD2
CASSLTTSGGLGYEQYF
TGTGCCAGCAGCCTGACGACTAGCGGGGGGTTGGGGTACGAGCAGTACTTC
>TRBV6-5|.|TRBJ1-1|TRBD1
CASKEGADRGEAFF
TGTGCCAGCAAGGAGGGGGCGGATCGCGGTGAAGCTTTCTTT
>TRBV9|.|TRBJ2-1|TRBD1
CASSVEGTGYNEQFF
TGTGCCAGCAGCGTCGAGGGGACAGGATACAATGAGCAGTTCTTC
>TRBV30|few|TRBJ2-7|TRBD2
CAWSVWSSGGYEQYF
TGTGCCTGGAGTGTCTGGTCTAGCGGGGGCTACGAGCAGTACTTC
>TRBV10-3|.|TRBJ2-7|TRBD1
CATGTDSYEQYF
TGTGCCACGGGGACAGACTCCTACGAGCAGTACTTC
>TRBV6-5|once|TRBJ1-5|TRBD1
CASRGQGNQPQHF
TGTGCCAGCAGAGGACAGGGCAATCAGCCCCAGCATTTT
>TRBV7-2|.|TRBJ1-5|.
CASSLAAGGNQPQHF
TGTGCCAGCAGCTTAGCGGCAGGGGGCAATCAGCCCCAGCATTTT
>TRBV28|many|TRBJ2-2|TRBD1
CASRGQGFGELFF
TGTGCCAGCAGGGGACAGGGGTTCGGGGAGCTGTTTTTT
>TRBV28|.|TRBJ2-7|.
CASSNGAYEQYF
TGTGCCAGCAGTAACGGGGCCTACGAGCAGTACTTC
>TRBV4-3|.|TRBJ2-3|.
CASSQEAGWEENTQYF
TGCGCCAGCAGCCAAGAAGCAGGGTGGGAGGAAAATACGCAGTATTTT
>TRBV19|.|TRBJ2-7|TRBD1
CASSIGQGISYEQYF
TGTGCCAGTAGTATTGGACAGGGGATTTCCTACGAGCAGTACTTC
>TRBV7-9|.|TRBJ2-3|.
CASSLSQGSTDTQYF
TGTGCCAGCAGCTTATCGCAGGGAAGCACAGATACGCAGTATTTT